The clone carrying this T cell receptor (beta chain) turned up a few times. Its specificity is not known. Through template switching, a universal primer site was introduced, and the cDNA contained unique molecular identifiers. Via MiXCR, TCRdb re-called the 5' RACE reads, giving one row per CDR3 protein. The sample lists about 890,000 distinct CDR3 sequences; approximately 13% were seen once. The data derive from a study of identical twins. General study findings and limits: Low generation-probability sequences were in excess among twin-shared out-of-frame alpha sequences. Within cord blood, abundant beta clonotypes carried fewer insertions, but memory repertoires showed no such trend.

The trim removed 1 base at V and 7 bases at J, leaving 8 bases unmatched. This CDR3 contains 16 residues. CDR1 and CDR2 from the germline V gene are MGHRA and YSYEKL. The same data also went into a second study, on yellow fever vaccine responses in identical twins.

The sequenced material came from PBMCs. The clonotype originates from a woman aged 18-29 years in good health. The V and J genes are TRBV4-1 and TRBJ2-1; 9 nucleotides align to TRBD2. The CDR3 reads CASSQVIAGVGNEQFF. For the CDR3, the DNA is TGCGCCAGCAGCCAAGTGATAGCGGGAGTCGGGAATGAGCAGTTCTTC.